The T cell receptor (beta chain) under discussion was sequenced for a study of technical replicates of blood from a few donors. V lost 6 bases and J lost 4, with 10 bases in between. There are 11 residues in the CDR3. Germline CDR1 DFQATT, CDR2 SNEGSKA (reference sequence). The data were produced by immunoSEQ multiplex PCR, yet TCRdb's version contains in-frame clones alone and is incomplete. The table includes around 79,000 clones, 85% to 95% detected once. This rearrangement joins TRBV20-1 to TRBJ2-7; D is unclear. Sequencing was carried out using T cells isolated from PBMCs. The sequence was obtained from a human donor in good health. This CDR3 reads CSAGAEYEQYF. In DNA, the CDR3 is TGCAGTGCCGGTGCCGAATACGAGCAGTACTTC.